This T cell receptor (beta chain) emerged from a study of cytomegalovirus exposure and HLA in healthy donors. For the study at large: Early released data had about 80 million unique TCRs, all coming from HLA-typed donors. Whole-study results and caveats: When presence/absence was analysed, sequencing depth was taken to be roughly uniform across donors. Under in vitro conditions, a few CMV-associated chains were confirmed as specific for CMV antigens. Fewer N-insertions (relative to the 666-donor mean) were reportedly seen in an Asian-associated ancestry cluster in a later analysis.

Primers for the PCR totalled 60 Vbeta and 13 Jbeta. TCRdb's copy holds only in-frame clones and misses some; the assay was immunoSEQ multiplex PCR. The sample includes approximately 110,000 clones, roughly 67% of them seen just once. J was trimmed by 4 bases and V by 6 bases; bases with no gene match: 7. CDR1 is MNHNS and CDR2 is SASEGT in the germline V gene. CDR3 length: 15 residues. As regards this clone: What it recognizes is unknown.

The specimen sequenced was PBMCs. The TCR originated in a man aged 18-30 years in good health and CMV-seropositive. The J gene is TRBJ2-1, the V gene TRBV6-1, with 9 positions matching TRBD2. This chain's CDR3 is CASRERTSAYNEQFF. CDR3 DNA: TGTGCCAGCAGGGAAAGGACTAGCGCGTACAATGAGCAGTTCTTC.